A selection of T cell receptor beta chains follows, all from one sample in a study of PD-L1 blockade in urothelial cancer. TCRdb keeps only in-frame clones here, not all; method: immunoSEQ multiplex PCR. The sample yields under 45,000 clones, approximately 83% seen once. The source material was PBMCs, sampled around atezolizumab (anti-PD-L1) treatment. These receptors all stem from a man between 60 and 75 years old with urothelial cancer. CDR3s include the opening cysteine and the closing phenylalanine or tryptophan. A D gene is named only where the DNA matches it firmly. Only part of the rows carry a size: once, few, many, or a class if the clone is expanded.

>TRBJ2-3|-|TRBV14|-
CASSQDWGTGTQYF
TGTGCCAGCAGCCAAGATTGGGGAACAGGTACGCAGTATTTT
>TRBJ2-1|-|TRBV2|-
CASWTISKGLYNEQFF
TGTGCCAGTTGGACTATTTCAAAGGGCCTCTACAATGAGCAGTTCTTC
>TRBJ1-5|-|TRBV29-1|-
CSAREPGQPQHF
TGCAGCGCGCGAGAACCCGGGCAGCCCCAGCATTTT
>TRBJ1-2|-|TRBV6-1|-
CASSERGGASF
TGTGCCAGCAGTGAAAGGGGCGGGGCAAGCTTC
>TRBJ1-1|-|TRBV19|-
CASSIIPEGTEAFF
TGTGCCAGTAGTATTATCCCCGAGGGCACTGAAGCTTTCTTT
>TRBJ1-2|-|TRBV6-1|-
CASSGREGRNYGYTF
TGTGCCAGCAGTGGGCGGGAGGGGCGTAACTATGGCTACACCTTC
>TRBJ1-4|-|TRBV28|-
CASSFPSGTNEKLFF
TGTGCCAGCAGTTTCCCCAGTGGAACTAATGAAAAACTGTTTTTT
>TRBJ2-1|-|TRBV5-6|-
CASSTPGLYNEQFF
TGTGCCAGCAGCACTCCGGGTCTCTACAATGAGCAGTTCTTC
>TRBJ1-1|-|TRBV7-6|-
CASSLGGFGNTEAFF
TGTGCCAGCAGCTTAGGAGGCTTTGGGAACACTGAAGCTTTCTTT
>TRBJ1-2|-|TRBV6-5|few
CASSDSGTYGYTF
TGTGCCAGCAGCGACTCCGGGACTTATGGCTACACCTTC
>TRBJ1-5|-|TRBV5-1|-
CASSLDGQSNQPQHF
TGCGCCAGCAGCTTGGATGGACAGAGCAATCAGCCCCAGCATTTT
>TRBJ1-4|-|TRBV30|-
CAWSVTRGFMEKLFF
TGTGCCTGGAGTGTAACACGAGGGTTTATGGAAAAACTGTTTTTT
>TRBJ2-7|TRBD1|TRBV5-1|-
CASSPDRGHEQYF
TGCGCCAGCAGCCCGGACAGGGGCCACGAGCAGTACTTC
>TRBJ2-2|TRBD2|TRBV7-6|-
CASSFSGGAGGELFF
TGTGCCAGCAGCTTTAGCGGGGGGGCCGGCGGGGAGCTGTTTTTT
>TRBJ2-2|TRBD2|TRBV4-2|-
CASSQDAGGPGELFF
TGTGCCAGCAGCCAAGATGCGGGGGGGCCCGGGGAGCTGTTTTTT
>TRBJ2-2|-|TRBV20-1|-
CSASGTGELFF
TGCAGTGCTAGCGGCACCGGGGAGCTGTTTTTT
>TRBJ2-7|TRBD1|TRBV28|few
CASSSTTWDRAPGEQYF
TGTGCCAGCAGTTCTACAACCTGGGACAGGGCCCCGGGCGAGCAGTACTTC
>TRBJ2-3|-|TRBV28|-
CASSSTGIWSTDTQYF
TGTGCCAGCAGCTCAACAGGCATTTGGAGCACAGATACGCAGTATTTT
>TRBJ1-5|-|TRBV28|-
CASTGGSQPQHF
TGTGCCAGCACAGGCGGGAGTCAGCCCCAGCATTTT
>TRBJ1-4|-|TRBV18|-
CASSLSPQGKRATNEKLFF
TGTGCCAGCTCACTTTCCCCACAGGGCAAGAGGGCAACTAATGAAAAACTGTTTTTT
>TRBJ2-1|TRBD1|TRBV28|-
CASSFDAPGQGLNEQFF
TGTGCCAGCAGTTTCGATGCTCCGGGACAGGGGTTGAATGAGCAGTTCTTC
>TRBJ1-5|TRBD1|TRBV5-1|-
CASRSRDSSNQPQHF
TGCGCCAGCAGGTCACGGGACAGTAGCAATCAGCCCCAGCATTTT
>TRBJ2-7|-|TRBV5-1|-
CASWGGTYEQYF
TGCGCCAGCTGGGGGGGCACCTACGAGCAGTACTTC
>TRBJ1-5|TRBD1|TRBV27|-
CASKLTGAAQPQHF
TGTGCCAGCAAACTTACAGGGGCGGCTCAGCCCCAGCATTTT
>TRBJ1-6|TRBD1|TRBV10-3|-
CAISGLDRELGSPLHF
TGTGCCATCAGTGGATTGGACAGGGAATTGGGTTCACCCCTCCACTTT
>TRBJ2-3|TRBD1|TRBV29-1|-
CSAGTGGTDTQYF
TGCAGCGCCGGGACAGGGGGCACAGATACGCAGTATTTT
>TRBJ2-7|TRBD1|TRBV10-3|-
CAISYQGQGPNEQYF
TGTGCCATCAGCTACCAGGGACAGGGGCCTAACGAGCAGTACTTC
>TRBJ1-5|-|TRBV10-3|once
CAISESAVQPQHF
TGTGCCATCAGTGAGTCGGCAGTTCAGCCCCAGCATTTT
>TRBJ1-4|-|TRBV30|-
CAWSVQALNEKLFF
TGTGCCTGGAGTGTACAGGCCCTTAATGAAAAACTGTTTTTT
>TRBJ2-5|TRBD2|TRBV6-1|-
CASGPSGQETQYF
TGTGCCAGCGGGCCTAGCGGCCAAGAGACCCAGTACTTC
>TRBJ2-3|-|TRBV28|-
CASSPRGRRTDTQYF
TGTGCCAGCAGTCCTCGAGGCCGCCGTACAGATACGCAGTATTTT
>TRBJ1-5|TRBD1|TRBV29-1|-
CSVTDRGDQPQHF
TGCAGCGTCACGGACAGGGGGGATCAGCCCCAGCATTTT
>TRBJ2-7|-|TRBV28|few
CASSGNREQYF
TGTGCCAGCTCAGGGAATCGCGAGCAGTACTTC
>TRBJ2-3|TRBD2|TRBV10-3|-
CAISARTSGADTQYF
TGTGCCATCAGTGCGCGGACTAGCGGGGCAGATACGCAGTATTTT
>TRBJ2-1|TRBD2|TRBV5-1|-
CASSSLSGGDNEQFF
TGCGCCAGCAGCTCCCTAAGCGGGGGGGATAATGAGCAGTTCTTC
>TRBJ1-2|-|TRBV28|-
CASSLGGGGYTF
TGTGCCAGCAGTTTAGGGGGGGGAGGCTACACCTTC
>TRBJ1-2|-|TRBV25-1|-
CASSESGTGTNYGYTF
TGTGCCAGCAGTGAATCTGGAACAGGGACTAACTATGGCTACACCTTC
>TRBJ2-5|-|TRBV5-1|-
CASSLGAAQETQYF
TGCGCCAGCAGCTTGGGGGCAGCCCAAGAGACCCAGTACTTC
>TRBJ1-5|-|TRBV2|-
CASTGRDGGSWGQPQHF
TGTGCCAGCACTGGCCGCGACGGGGGGTCCTGGGGTCAGCCCCAGCATTTT
>TRBJ1-5|-|TRBV28|-
CASSSGQYSNQPQHF
TGTGCCAGCAGTTCAGGGCAGTATAGCAATCAGCCCCAGCATTTT
>TRBJ1-3|-|TRBV4-1|once
CASSQVAGGSGNTIYF
TGCGCCAGCAGCCAAGTCGCAGGTGGCTCTGGAAACACCATATATTTT
>TRBJ1-2|-|TRBV4-1|-
CASSQGSVVSGYTF
TGCGCCAGCAGCCAAGGGTCCGTGGTCAGTGGCTACACCTTC
>TRBJ2-7|TRBD1|TRBV27|-
CASSFTLWTGRTYEQYF
TGTGCCAGCAGTTTCACCCTTTGGACAGGTCGAACCTACGAGCAGTACTTC
>TRBJ1-4|-|TRBV2|-
CASSEQGSEKLFF
TGTGCCAGCAGTGAACAGGGGTCGGAAAAACTGTTTTTT
>TRBJ1-2|-|TRBV30|-
CAWSRLSWTDSAGYGYTF
TGTGCCTGGAGTCGTCTCTCCTGGACCGACTCGGCGGGCTATGGCTACACCTTC
>TRBJ1-1|-|TRBV19|few
CASSRGMTEAFF
TGTGCCAGTAGTCGGGGTATGACTGAAGCTTTCTTT
>TRBJ1-5|TRBD1|TRBV28|-
CASSSGTGNQPQHF
TGTGCCAGCAGTTCCGGGACAGGAAATCAGCCCCAGCATTTT
>TRBJ1-2|TRBD1|TRBV4-1|-
CASSARQGAIGYTF
TGCGCCAGCAGCGCCCGACAGGGGGCAATTGGCTACACCTTC
>TRBJ2-3|TRBD2|TRBV19|-
CASSTQTSGADTQYF
TGTGCCAGTAGTACCCAGACTAGCGGGGCAGATACGCAGTATTTT
>TRBJ2-4|TRBD1|TRBV7-8|-
CASSSRDRGNIQYF
TGTGCCAGCAGCTCACGGGACAGGGGAAACATTCAGTACTTC
>TRBJ2-5|TRBD2|TRBV18|-
CASSPSRGEQETQYF
TGTGCCAGCTCACCTTCACGGGGGGAACAAGAGACCCAGTACTTC
>TRBJ1-2|-|TRBV28|-
CASSPGPYYGYTF
TGTGCCAGCAGCCCAGGGCCATACTATGGCTACACCTTC
>TRBJ1-6|TRBD1|TRBV19|-
CASTTGGFSYNSPLHF
TGTGCCAGTACTACAGGGGGTTTCTCCTATAATTCACCCCTCCACTTT
>TRBJ2-3|-|TRBV5-4|-
CASSLGGASRIIFTDTQYF
TGTGCCAGCAGCTTAGGGGGGGCCAGCCGCATAATCTTCACAGATACGCAGTATTTT
>TRBJ1-3|-|TRBV7-8|-
CASSLDRGRSGNTIYF
TGTGCCAGCAGCTTAGATCGGGGGAGATCTGGAAACACCATATATTTT